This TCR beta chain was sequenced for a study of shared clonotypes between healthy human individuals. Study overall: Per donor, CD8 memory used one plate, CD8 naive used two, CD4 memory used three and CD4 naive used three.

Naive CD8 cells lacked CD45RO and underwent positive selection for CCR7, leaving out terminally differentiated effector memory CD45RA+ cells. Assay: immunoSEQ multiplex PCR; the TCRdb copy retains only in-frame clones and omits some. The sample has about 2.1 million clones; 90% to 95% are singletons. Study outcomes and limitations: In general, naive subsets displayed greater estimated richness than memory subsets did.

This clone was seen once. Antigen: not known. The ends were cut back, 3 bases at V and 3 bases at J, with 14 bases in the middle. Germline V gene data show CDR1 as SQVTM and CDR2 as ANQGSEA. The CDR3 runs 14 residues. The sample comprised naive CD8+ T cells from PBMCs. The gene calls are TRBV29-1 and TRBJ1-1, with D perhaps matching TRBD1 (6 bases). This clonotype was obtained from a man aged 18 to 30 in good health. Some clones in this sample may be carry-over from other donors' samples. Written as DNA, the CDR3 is TGCAGCGTTGATGGGGGGGCTGAGGACACTGAAGCTTTCTTT. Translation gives CSVDGGAEDTEAFF.